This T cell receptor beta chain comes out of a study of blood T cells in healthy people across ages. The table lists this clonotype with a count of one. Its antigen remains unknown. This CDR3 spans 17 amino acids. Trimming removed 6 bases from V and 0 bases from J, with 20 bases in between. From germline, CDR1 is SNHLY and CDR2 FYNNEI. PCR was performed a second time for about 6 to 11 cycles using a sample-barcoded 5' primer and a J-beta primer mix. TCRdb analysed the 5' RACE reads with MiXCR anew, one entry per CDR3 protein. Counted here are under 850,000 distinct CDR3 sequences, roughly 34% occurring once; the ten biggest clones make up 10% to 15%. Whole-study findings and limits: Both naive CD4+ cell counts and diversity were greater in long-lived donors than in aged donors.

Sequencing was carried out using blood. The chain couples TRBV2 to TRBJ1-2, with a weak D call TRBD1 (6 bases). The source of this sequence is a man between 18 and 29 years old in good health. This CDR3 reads CASRATMDRIANYGYTF. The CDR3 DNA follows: TGTGCCAGCAGAGCCACTATGGACAGAATCGCTAACTATGGCTACACCTTC.